Included here is one TCR beta chain sequence, with context. Its target is unknown. The germline gives CDR1 PRHDT, CDR2 FYEKMQ (reference sequence). The CDR3 runs 15 residues. V shed 5 bases, J shed 3 bases, and the junction held 7 bases outside the gene matches. These data are taken from a study of cytomegalovirus exposure and HLA in healthy donors. Across the study: As an earlier analysis found, about 179 million T cells yielded around 110 million unique TCR beta sequences. Study observations and caveats: The availability of immune exposure information extended only to CMV serostatus. Several V segments, TRBV6-2 and TRBV6-3 among them, could not be told apart and were dropped.

Primers for the PCR totalled 60 Vbeta and 13 Jbeta. Generated by immunoSEQ multiplex PCR, the TCRdb table keeps only in-frame clones and is missing some. Of about 190,000 clones detected, 70% to 80% appear once; the ten largest clones hold less than 15%. The rearrangement uses TRBV13 and TRBJ2-3; TRBD1 matches 8 bases. The sequencing sample was made of PBMCs. The clonotype originates from a woman in her 30s in good health and CMV-seropositive. CDR3 sequence (DNA): TGTGCCAGCAGCCAAACCAGGGGGCTTACAGATACGCAGTATTTT. Translation gives CASSQTRGLTDTQYF.